This T cell receptor (beta chain) came from a study of cytomegalovirus exposure and HLA in healthy donors. General study points: Reported performance of the classifier showed diagnosis of cytomegalovirus status with high specificity and sensitivity. Most TCR beta V segments were productive about 87% or about 30% of the time in an earlier analysis. Three chains tied to CMV proved CMV antigen-specific in vitro. A later analysis linked a missense DCLRE1C variant to TCR beta V- and J-gene trimming.

Trimming left V 11 bases short and J 9 bases short, with 10 bases between. Germline V gene sequence: CDR1 LGHNT, CDR2 FRNRAP. The CDR3 loop spans 10 amino acids. To note about this clone: Its antigen is unidentified.

PCR involved 60 Vbeta and 13 Jbeta primers. Using immunoSEQ multiplex PCR, the repertoire was profiled, and TCRdb retains in-frame clones only, with some absent. The table records around 130,000 clones, about two thirds of them present only once. This clonotype originated in a woman aged 55-70 years in good health and CMV-seropositive. Sequenced sample: PBMCs. The rearrangement joins TRBV12-5 to TRBJ1-4, with D hard to call. CDR3 amino acids: CAGSRQKLFF. The CDR3 bases are TGTGCTGGATCGCGGCAAAAACTGTTTTTT.